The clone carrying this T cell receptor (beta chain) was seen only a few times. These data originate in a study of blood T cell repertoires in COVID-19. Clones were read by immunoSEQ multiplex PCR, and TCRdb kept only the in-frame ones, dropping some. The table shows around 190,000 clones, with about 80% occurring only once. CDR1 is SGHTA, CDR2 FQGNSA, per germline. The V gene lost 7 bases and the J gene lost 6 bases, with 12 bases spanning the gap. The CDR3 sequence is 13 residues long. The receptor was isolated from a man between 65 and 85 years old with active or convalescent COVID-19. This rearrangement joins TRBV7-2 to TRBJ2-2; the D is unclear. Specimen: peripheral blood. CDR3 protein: CASILRFAGELFF. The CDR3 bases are TGTGCCAGCATCCTCCGGTTTGCCGGGGAGCTGTTTTTT.